The next 4 T cell receptor beta chains were all read from a single sample in a study of regulatory T cells in long-lasting Graves disease. The TCR beta library used iRepertoire HTBI primers with Arm-PCR amplification of CDR3. TCRdb reprocessed the multiplex PCR reads via MiXCR and lists one record per CDR3 protein. The repertoire holds approximately 560,000 distinct CDR3 sequences, with about 16% as singletons. Sample time point: newly diagnosed GD, antithyroid drugs for less than 3 months. The TCR library was prepared using RNA isolated from PBMCs. The same sample was also studied in work on T cells in Graves' hyperthyroidism and ophthalmopathy.

The source material was peripheral blood mononuclear cells (PBMCs), sampled at new diagnosis, from a patient treated with antithyroid drugs. The receptor source for this set is a young man with Graves disease.

This clonotype came up many times. This chain joins TRBV30 and TRBJ1-6, with 8 positions matching TRBD1. The junction had 8 bases not matched to a gene; V was cut back by 0 bases and J by 13 bases. The germline gives CDR1 GTSNPN, CDR2 SVGIG (reference sequence). There are 14 residues in the CDR3. Here the CDR3 reads CAWSVRQGAVPLHF. The CDR3 nucleotides read TGTGCCTGGAGTGTACGCCAGGGGGCCGTCCCCCTCCACTTT. The full variable domain, its missing parts supplied by reference TRBV30 and TRBJ1-6, is SQTIHQWPATLVQPVGSPLSLECTVEGTSNPNLYWYRQAAGRGLQLLFYSVGIGQISSEVPQNLSASRPQDRQFILSSKKLLLSDSGFYLCAWSVRQGAVPLHFGNGTRLTVT.

J is TRBJ1-6 and V is TRBV27, with D unresolved. V lost 6 bases and J lost 6, with 18 bases in between. CDR1 and CDR2 (germline): MNHEY, SMNVEV (reference sequence). CDR3 length equals 16 residues. The CDR3 sequence: CASRAGSSFRNSPLHF. CDR3 in DNA: TGTGCCAGCAGGGCGGGGAGCTCCTTTCGTAATTCACCCCTCCACTTT.

A few counts support this clonotype. The V gene is TRBV20-1, the J gene TRBJ2-1, with 13 bases fitting TRBD2. V was clipped by 6 bases and J by 8 bases; unmatched bases: 7. The CDR3 has 14 amino acids. CDR1 and CDR2 from the germline V gene are DFQATT and SNEGSKA (reference sequence). The DNA of the CDR3 is TGCAGTGCCCTACTAGCGGGAGGGCCTTATGAGCAGTTCTTC. Translation gives CSALLAGGPYEQFF.

The table lists this clonotype with many counts. This chain uses TRBV7-2 with TRBJ2-1; TRBD2 matches 13 bases. The CDR3 length is 15 residues. Trimming took 5 bases from V and 8 from J; bases not matched to a gene: 6. In germline, CDR1 is SGHTA, CDR2 FQGNSA. The CDR3 DNA reads TGTGCCAGCAGCCGGACTAGCGGGAGTTATGATGAGCAGTTCTTC. This codes for CASSRTSGSYDEQFF. Full variable domain (outside the CDR3, taken from reference TRBV7-2 and TRBJ2-1): GAGVSQSPSNKVTEKGKDVELRCDPISGHTALYWYRQSLGQGLEFLIYFQGNSAPDKSGLPSDRFSAERTGGSVSTLTIQRTQQEDSAVYLCASSRTSGSYDEQFFGPGTRLTVL.